Sequencing of this T cell receptor (beta chain) was carried out in a study of cytomegalovirus exposure and HLA in healthy donors (dated by TCRdb to about 2017). Regarding the research as a whole: An earlier analysis of 587 of the donors reported under 300 Gb of sequence data and around 120 million unique TCR beta sequences obtained from approximately 180 million T cells. The study used immunosequencing to profile the T cell repertoires of hundreds of subjects and linked those repertoires to cytomegalovirus serostatus. Typing coverage varied by locus: roughly 629-630 donors for A, B, C, DRB1 and DQB1; some 520 for DQA1; more than 600 for DPA1; more than 450 for DPB1. The aim of the study was to test whether cataloging public T cell receptors could identify signatures of past pathogen exposure. Besides the first cohort of hundreds of subjects, a separate validation cohort made up of 120 or so different subjects was used. Among around 400 genotyped donors of the cohort, an average of approximately 240,000 unique TCR beta nucleotide sequences was sequenced per donor, of which 15% to 20% were non-productive. A later analysis re-analyzed previously published TCR beta repertoires from 650 to 800 donors and added high-resolution HLA genotyping to study TCR occurrence patterns. High-throughput TCR immunosequencing, statistical association of individual TCRs with disease status, and machine learning were combined to predict cytomegalovirus infection status. About 330 gigabases of sequencing data and roughly 80 million unique TCR sequences made up an early release that covered 640 HLA-typed donors. Both class I and class II loci were covered by HLA typing, at four-digit resolution. Every discovery cohort repertoire had been produced on one sequencing platform. In an earlier analysis of more than 550 of the donors, high-throughput TCR beta sequencing was used to judge whether each TCR beta V gene segment behaved as functional or pseudogenic. Donor age, sex, ethnicity and CMV serostatus were compiled together with the repertoire data. A later genetic analysis used genome-wide SNP genotypes for about 55% of the 666 donors, treating that subset as a discovery cohort. A handful of DR-DQ haplotypes were handled as single units for association and clustering because linkage in the cohort was strong. Of the roughly 400 genotyped donors, approximately 82% fell in the genetic ancestry cluster associated with self-reported Caucasian donors. The later analysis used no new phenotypic data to find candidate immune exposures, relying instead on TCR beta sequences and their occurrence across donors. Results and caveats for the whole study, not just this receptor: Correlated functional status among segregating V segments might be attributable to linkage disequilibrium, but an unknown experimental factor could not be ruled out. A later analysis found that HLA-associated TCR beta chains were more clonally expanded and had lower generation probabilities than equally common non-associated chains. In an earlier analysis of around 600 of the donors, most TCR beta V segments were observed in productive rearrangements about 87% or about 30% of the time, broadly matching IMGT annotations. The authors suggested that the approach could potentially be generalized to other disease states and immunological phenotypes. Most TCR sequences were seen in very few donors, while some public TCRs were found in many individuals. A later genetic analysis reported fewer N-insertions in productive TCRs among donors in an Asian-associated ancestry cluster than the roughly 700-donor mean. Because HLA typing was missing for some donors at each locus, association tests included only the typed subset. Because counts were too low, 15 to 20 rarely observed V segments, including chromosome 9 orphons, were excluded from the earlier analysis of under 650 of the donors. V-gene and J-gene trimming of TCR beta chains was associated with a missense DCLRE1C variant in a later genetic analysis, and the association was replicated in an independent cohort. A further reported finding was that TCR beta sequences accurately predicted the HLA-A and HLA-B alleles for most subjects in the first cohort. Most CMV-associated TCR beta chains appeared to be HLA-restricted in a later analysis, and the HLA associations seemed to be driven largely by CMV exposure. A cluster of highly shared sequence variants was judged likely to be a technical artifact of the sequencing pipeline. At a false discovery rate of 0.05, a later analysis linked roughly 17,000 TCR beta sequences to specific HLA alleles. The classifier was reported to diagnose cytomegalovirus status with high specificity and sensitivity in both the original and validation cohorts. The presence/absence analyses assumed that sequencing depth was roughly uniform across donors, and that assumption may not be true. In a later analysis, several top co-occurrence clusters were reported to appear linked to parvovirus B19, influenza, CMV and Epstein-Barr virus. Because the 87-base-pair reads could not distinguish some IMGT-functional V segments, including TRBV6-2 and TRBV6-3, those segments were excluded. In vitro tests confirmed that a few of the cytomegalovirus-associated TCR beta chains recognize cytomegalovirus antigens. When HLA alleles, especially DR and DQ, strongly co-occurred, attributing TCR associations to individual alleles was difficult. In the study, around 150 TCR beta chains were listed as associated with cytomegalovirus. Immune exposure information for the cohort was limited to CMV serostatus. In this cohort, only TCR beta chains were sequenced, and detectable features were limited by the absence of alpha or paired-chain data. A later analysis found that TCR association rates varied across HLA loci, with DRB1 alleles showing the most associated TCRs and HLA-C alleles the fewest.

The cohort consisted of 666 healthy bone marrow donors. Cohort members were all nominally healthy when sampled, although unrecorded immune exposures were likely present. The donor tested CMV seronegative and was one of the 352 seronegative cohort members. Every donor gave a peripheral blood sample, and the peripheral blood mononuclear cells from that sample were used for TCR beta sequencing. The Qiagen DNeasy Blood Extraction Kit was used to extract genomic DNA from the blood cell samples. Libraries were constructed by the immunoSEQ multiplex PCR assay. The multiplex PCR relied on a mix of 60 forward primers for TCR Vbeta segments and 13 reverse primers for TCR Jbeta segments. The CDR3 region of rearranged TCR beta genes was amplified from genomic DNA with a multiplex PCR assay. The Illumina HiSeq System was used to sequence the amplified TCR beta libraries as 87-base-pair reads. As for the original processing: A later analysis tallied roughly 76 million unique TCR beta chains across the 610 or so repertoires, and roughly 11 million of those chains were shared by two or more donors. A nearest-neighbor algorithm error-corrected the raw reads and collapsed the reads into unique sequences, merging closely related sequences to remove PCR and sequencing errors. Alignment of CDR3 sequences to IMGT reference sequences was used to assign V, D and J gene segments. For a sequence to be retained, a match of at least six nucleotides to both a V gene segment and a J gene segment was required. Rearrangements were called productive when the CDR3 lacked stop codons and stayed in frame with V and J; all others were non-productive. CDR3 was defined by IMGT convention, running from the second conserved V-encoded cysteine to the conserved J-encoded phenylalanine. In an earlier analysis of 500 to 650 of the donors, sequences lacking an unambiguous match to a single V gene segment were excluded. An earlier analysis of 587 of the donors called V segments functional above 56.7% productive rearrangements and segregating when the between-donor standard deviation exceeded 5%. A statistical classification framework was developed to diagnose cytomegalovirus status using the catalog of TCR beta chain sequences. In a later analysis, TCR nucleotide sequences were compared against IMGT/GENE-DB human TR gene sequences so that V and J genes could be assigned. The TCRdist pipeline was used in a later analysis to assign CDR3 sequences and most-parsimonious VDJ recombination scenarios. In a later analysis, every TCR beta chain was defined by the combination of its CDR3 amino acid sequence and its V-gene family, and reads without a unique V-gene family were dropped. As a way to deal with suspected cross-contamination and a sequencing artifact, a later analysis dropped under 600 nucleotide sequences that were highly shared and had low generation probability. For each public chain, a later analysis derived a clonal expansion index from normalized ranks of inferred template counts within each repertoire. In a later analysis, generation probabilities were computed using a VDJ recombination model fitted to out-of-frame rearrangements, and the results were checked against IGoR. A later analysis scored TCR-TCR, TCR-HLA and TCR-CMV co-occurrence with hypergeometric tests, applying a repertoire-size bias correction to TCR pairs. In a later analysis, false discovery rates were estimated by permuting HLA or CMV assignments 20 times. A later analysis grouped co-occurring TCRs with DBSCAN, adding TCRdist sequence similarity when clustering within HLA-allele-positive subsets. For co-occurrence clustering, repertoires with fewer than 30,000 or more than 120,000 public chains were excluded, along with several repertoires with anomalous nucleotide sharing. TCRdb holds this immuneACCESS table with in-frame rearrangements only. Some clones are missing; in checked studies, unresolved V genes explain under half, and the rest has no known cause. V and J calls and clone size are those listed in that table; D and trimming were worked out from the DNA. For this sample there are approximately 120,000 clones; approximately 78% appear just once. The ten largest clones add up to around 3.9% of the sample.

Measured from the cysteine to the phenylalanine, the CDR3 is 14 residues long. Of the read, only the CDR3 DNA is kept; its 42 bases are in frame from base 1. CDR1 and CDR2 are drawn from the germline V gene: SGHTA, FQGTGA. Trimming takes 4 bases off V and 8 bases off J; junction bases not matched to a gene: 6. Notes on this clone: Which antigen it targets is not known. It has no much larger one-base neighbor in the sample; base qualities were not kept.

The rearrangement combines TRBV7-3 with TRBJ2-2; TRBD1 agrees with 8 junctional bases. The sequenced sample consisted of PBMCs. The sequence was collected from a man aged 40-55 years in good health and CMV-seronegative. Read as DNA, the sequence is TGTGCCAGCAGCTCCCCAGGGGGCACGGGGGAGCTGTTTTTT. Translated, this gives CASSSPGGTGELFF.